This T cell receptor (beta chain) derives from a study of T cells in tuberculosis. Regarding time point: new active TB diagnosis, blood taken before or within 7 days of starting treatment. Germline V gene data show CDR1 as LGHNT and CDR2 as FRNRAP. The CDR3 has 13 amino acids. V was shortened by 2 bases and J by 1 base, with 5 bases between the two germline ends. The assay was immunoSEQ multiplex PCR, and TCRdb's table has in-frame clones only and misses some. The table shows over 25,000 clones, with 92% occurring only once. The source material was PBMCs, sampled at tuberculosis diagnosis. The chain links TRBV12-5 to TRBJ1-1; D gene uncertain. This clonotype originated in an adult with tuberculosis. Some clones in this sample may be carry-over from other donors' samples. The CDR3 DNA reads TGTGCTAGTGGTTTGTCAGAGAACACTGAAGCTTTCTTT. Its translation is CASGLSENTEAFF.